This TCR beta chain emerged from a study of radiotherapy plus CTLA-4 blockade in lung cancer. Study-level information: Objective responses occurred in about a sixth of patients; about 31% had disease control. Study observations and caveats: Strongest reported response predictors: early blood clone changes and post-radiation interferon-beta. Peripheral blood showed expansion of tumor-derived TCR clones after radiotherapy and ipilimumab.

Note on this clone: Its cognate antigen is unknown.

The CDR3 consists of 15 residues. Germline assignment: CDR1 MNHEY and CDR2 SVGAGI. After removal of 0 bases from V and 9 bases from J, the junction contained 3 bases not matched to a gene. Assay used: immunoSEQ multiplex PCR; TCRdb lists only in-frame clones, some missing. Of 85,000 to 120,000 clones listed, more than 70% were seen once; the top ten hold under 3%. Chemo-refractory metastatic non-small-cell lung cancer patients underwent focal radiation alongside CTLA-4 blockade with ipilimumab. The V gene is TRBV6-5, the J gene TRBJ2-1, with TRBD2 matching over 12 bases. The sample here was peripheral blood, taken from a patient treated with radiotherapy plus ipilimumab. The receptor comes from a human donor with non-small cell lung cancer that progressed on radiotherapy plus ipilimumab. Some clones in this sample may be carry-over from other donors' samples. The CDR3 coding sequence is TGTGCCAGCAGTTACTCGACTAGCGGGGGAACTGAGCAGTTCTTC. Translated: CASSYSTSGGTEQFF.